A single sample gave rise to the 29 T cell receptor beta chains below, sequenced in a study of T cell clonotyping in hematopoietic cell transplantation. The method was immunoSEQ multiplex PCR; TCRdb's version includes in-frame clones alone and lacks a portion of them. The sample lists about 15,000 clones, approximately 85% seen once, with about 4.5% in the top ten. Input material: peripheral blood mononuclear cells. These receptors originate from a woman aged 40 to 50 in good health. Some clones in this sample may be carry-over from other donors' samples.

The gene calls are TRBV6-6 and TRBJ1-1; D ambiguous. Germline V gives CDR1 MNHNY, CDR2 SVGAGI (reference sequence). V was shortened by 2 bases and J by 0 bases, with 4 bases between the two germline ends. The CDR3 runs 13 residues. The CDR3 spells CASSYRMNTEAFF. As DNA, the CDR3 is TGTGCCAGCAGTTACCGGATGAACACTGAAGCTTTCTTT.

The rearrangement uses TRBV5-6 and TRBJ2-7; D unclear. This CDR3 comprises 13 residues. Deletions cut 2 bases from V and 3 bases from J, with 9 bases between. CDR1 SGHDT and CDR2 YYEEEE come from the germline V gene. CDR3 region: CASSFSQLYEQYF. CDR3 coding DNA: TGTGCCAGCAGCTTCTCACAGCTCTACGAGCAGTACTTC.

The chain uses TRBV5-8 and TRBJ1-2; 8 bases are shared with TRBD1. V lost 9 bases and J lost 8; bases outside the gene matches: 12. Per germline, CDR1 SGHTS and CDR2 YDEGEE. The CDR3 totals 13 residues. The CDR3 reads CAIPGQGGWGYTF. In DNA, the CDR3 is TGTGCCATCCCCGGACAGGGAGGATGGGGCTACACCTTC.

J is TRBJ1-5 and V is TRBV30; D might be TRBD1 (5 bases). The CDR3 has 15 amino acids. Germline V gene lookup returns CDR1 GTSNPN and CDR2 SVGIG (reference sequence). The ends were cut back, 4 bases at V and 0 bases at J, with 13 bases in the middle. The CDR3: CAWNVGPNSNQPQHF. In nucleotides, the CDR3 is TGTGCCTGGAATGTGGGGCCTAATAGCAATCAGCCCCAGCATTTT. The full variable domain, rest sourced from reference TRBV30 and TRBJ1-5, is SQTIHQWPATLVQPVGSPLSLECTVEGTSNPNLYWYRQAAGRGLQLLFYSVGIGQISSEVPQNLSASRPQDRQFILSSKKLLLSDSGFYLCAWNVGPNSNQPQHFGDGTRLSIL.

The genes are TRBV7-9 and TRBJ2-1; D perhaps matches TRBD2 (6 bases). The V end was cut by 2 bases, the J end by 10 bases, with 15 bases between. The CDR3 contains 14 residues. Germline CDR1 and CDR2: SEHNR and FQNEAQ (reference sequence). CDR3 DNA sequence: TGTGCCAGCAGCTTAAGTTCTCGGGGGAGAGAGCAGTTCTTC. As protein: CASSLSSRGREQFF.

The V and J genes are TRBV27 and TRBJ1-1; 9 bases align to TRBD1. Losses at the gene ends were 6 bases for V and 1 base for J; bases not matched to a gene: 3. Per germline, CDR1 MNHEY and CDR2 SMNVEV (reference sequence). This CDR3 comprises 14 residues. CDR3 in amino acids: CASRGQGPNTEAFF. The DNA for the CDR3 is TGTGCCAGCAGGGGACAGGGACCGAACACTGAAGCTTTCTTT.

The rearrangement joins TRBV6-5 to TRBJ2-7, with TRBD1 matching over 9 bases. Germline-derived CDR1 and CDR2 are MNHEY and SVGAGI. The CDR3 consists of 13 residues. V lost 8 bases to trimming and J lost 3 bases; unmatched junction nucleotides: 5. CDR3 sequence: CASQGQGFYEQYF. CDR3 nucleotides: TGTGCCAGCCAAGGACAGGGGTTCTACGAGCAGTACTTC.

This chain joins TRBV11-3 and TRBJ1-2; 7 bases are a match to TRBD1. V lost 3 bases and J lost 1; bases outside the gene matches: 2. This CDR3 region has 14 residues. CDR1 and CDR2 (germline): SGHNT, YENEEA. CDR3 DNA sequence: TGTGCCAGCAGCTTGACAGGGAATAACTATGGCTACACCTTC. The encoded protein is CASSLTGNNYGYTF.

Comment on this clone: A junction end diverges from the germline sequence, so it may reflect a read error. V gene TRBV2 combines with J gene TRBJ1-4, with a weak D call TRBD1 (5 bases). The germline gives CDR1 SNHLY, CDR2 FYNNEI. This CDR3 has 14 residues. The CDR3 protein is CASSDSGTNEKLVF. The CDR3, as DNA: TGTGCCAGCAGTGATTCAGGGACTAATGAAAAACTGGTTTTT.

The chain has TRBV30 and TRBJ1-5; no firm D call. CDR1 is GTSNPN and CDR2 is SVGIG in the germline V gene (reference sequence). The CDR3 loop spans 17 amino acids. Trimming removed 8 bases from V and 0 bases from J, with 23 bases in between. CDR3 DNA sequence: TGTGCCCAAAAAGACACGAACCACCCCGATAGCAATCAGCCCCAGCATTTT. This sequence encodes CAQKDTNHPDSNQPQHF.

This sequence joins TRBV9 and TRBJ1-5; 7 bases map to TRBD1. The length of the CDR3 is 15 residues. The germline CDR1 and CDR2 sequences are SGDLS and YYNGEE. V lost 3 bases, J lost 3 bases, and 6 bases stayed unmatched. The CDR3 region has the DNA TGTGCCAGCAGCGGACAGGGAGCGCCCAATCAGCCCCAGCATTTT. Amino acids: CASSGQGAPNQPQHF.

The chain joins TRBV30 to TRBJ2-5; 13 bases are a match to TRBD2. The germline CDR1 and CDR2 sequences are GTSNPN and SVGIG (reference sequence). This CDR3 is built from 15 residues. V lost 3 bases, J lost 3 bases, and 4 bases stayed unmatched. CDR3 DNA sequence: TGTGCCTGGAGAGAGGGACTAGCGGGAAAAGAGACCCAGTACTTC. Encoded protein: CAWREGLAGKETQYF.

The chain joins TRBV13 to TRBJ1-1; TRBD1 might be the D (6 bases). CDR1 PRHDT and CDR2 FYEKMQ come from the germline V gene (reference sequence). V lost 5 bases and J lost 5, with 21 bases in between. The CDR3 is made up of 16 amino acids. The CDR3 nucleotides read TGTGCCAGCAGCCCTAAAGGGGGGCGGCAGCGGACTGAAGCTTTCTTT. Its protein is CASSPKGGRQRTEAFF.

This clone has just one count. The V and J genes are TRBV27 and TRBJ1-5; TRBD1 agrees at 9 bases. Unmatched junction bases numbered 5, after V lost 6 bases and J lost 2 bases. The CDR3 spans 15 residues. Germline V gene data show CDR1 as MNHEY and CDR2 as SMNVEV (reference sequence). As DNA, the CDR3 is TGTGCCAGCAGCCGCCGACAGGGGGGCAATCAGCCCCAGCATTTT. This translates into CASSRRQGGNQPQHF.

This rearrangement joins TRBV2 to TRBJ2-2; D could derive from TRBD1 or TRBD2 (5 bases each). CDR3 length: 15 amino acids. Germline values: CDR1 SNHLY, CDR2 FYNNEI. V lost 3 bases, J lost 4 bases, and 12 bases lay in between. CDR3 sequence (DNA): TGTGCCAGCAGTGACGAGGGGTTGGGCACCGGGGAGCTGTTTTTT. This translates into CASSDEGLGTGELFF.

This chain uses TRBV2 with TRBJ1-5; 9 bases are a match to TRBD1. J was trimmed by 7 bases and V by 4 bases; bases with no gene match: 2. Germline-derived CDR1 and CDR2 are SNHLY and FYNNEI. This CDR3 is built from 13 residues. The CDR3 bases are TGTGCCAGCAGTGGACAGGGGGGACAGCCCCAGCATTTT. Encoded protein: CASSGQGGQPQHF.

The DNA of the CDR3 is TGTGCCAGCAGTTCCACCGGGACAGGGAATCAGCCCCAGCATTTT. Protein: CASSSTGTGNQPQHF. The chain couples TRBV6-5 to TRBJ1-5; 9 nucleotides agree with TRBD1. CDR1 and CDR2 from the germline V gene are MNHEY and SVGAGI. J lost 4 bases, V lost 4 bases, and 5 bases had no gene match. The CDR3 consists of 15 residues.

For the CDR3, the DNA is TGCGCCAGCAGCCAAGAACCCGGGAGCACTGGCTACACCTTC. It translates to CASSQEPGSTGYTF. The J gene is TRBJ1-2, the V gene TRBV4-1; D remains unclear. CDR1 and CDR2 from the germline V gene are MGHRA and YSYEKL. There are 14 residues in the CDR3. The ends were cut back, 0 bases at V and 7 bases at J, with 12 bases in the middle.

This clone has a single count. The chain recombines TRBV28 with TRBJ2-2; 10 bases match TRBD2. Unmatched junction bases numbered 9, after V lost 6 bases and J lost 2 bases. There are 17 residues in the CDR3. Germline V CDR1 and CDR2: MDHEN, SYDVKM. The CDR3 region is CASSYFGTSENTGELFF. The CDR3, as DNA: TGTGCCAGCAGCTATTTTGGGACTAGCGAAAACACCGGGGAGCTGTTTTTT.

The rearrangement uses TRBV27 and TRBJ1-4; D unclear. Trimming removed 6 bases from V and 6 bases from J, with 14 bases in between. The CDR3 has 14 residues. The germline V gene has CDR1 MNHEY and CDR2 SMNVEV (reference sequence). The CDR3 DNA is TGTGCCAGCAGAGGCAGAATGAGGGATGAAAAACTGTTTTTT. Translation gives CASRGRMRDEKLFF. The complete variable domain, with remaining parts taken from reference TRBV27 and TRBJ1-4, reads EAQVTQNPRYLITVTGKKLTVTCSQNMNHEYMSWYRQDPGLGLRQIYYSMNVEVTDKGDVPEGYKVSRKEKRNFPLILESPSPNQTSLYFCASRGRMRDEKLFFGSGTQLSVL.

To note about this clone: The junction departs from germline at one end; a sequencing error may be responsible. The chain couples TRBV28 to TRBJ1-2; TRBD1 agrees at 7 bases. This CDR3 contains 12 residues. In germline, CDR1 is MDHEN, CDR2 SYDVKM. CDR3 loop: CASSLFDTGQVF. The CDR3 DNA sequence: TGTGCCAGCAGTTTATTTGATACCGGACAGGTCTTC.

The chain couples TRBV5-1 to TRBJ1-4; D remains ambiguous. Germline CDR1 reads SGHRS; CDR2 reads YFSETQ. Trimming pared 0 bases from V and 5 bases from J, leaving 11 bases between. This CDR3 spans 15 amino acids. Written as DNA, the CDR3 is TGCGCCAGCAGCTTGGGGGCGATATTGAATGAAAAACTGTTTTTT. This encodes CASSLGAILNEKLFF.

J is TRBJ1-2 and V is TRBV29-1, with a possible D match to TRBD1 (5 bases). V lost 6 bases to trimming and J lost 8 bases, with 19 bases between them. This CDR3 comprises 13 residues. Looked up from germline, CDR1 is SQVTM and CDR2 is ANQGSEA. The CDR3 loop is CSVRPGREGGYTF. CDR3 coding DNA: TGCAGCGTAAGACCGGGCAGGGAAGGGGGCTACACCTTC.

The chain uses TRBV19 and TRBJ1-5; the D gene is possibly TRBD1 (5 bases). The germline CDR1 and CDR2 sequences are LNHDA and SQIVND (reference sequence). Trimming took off 3 bases at V and 0 bases at J, with 12 bases between the two ends. This CDR3 is built from 16 residues. Written as DNA, the CDR3 is TGTGCCAGTAGTATTGGTGAGGGGATTAGCAATCAGCCCCAGCATTTT. This codes for CASSIGEGISNQPQHF.

The rearrangement uses TRBV2 and TRBJ1-1; D ambiguous. The CDR3 contains 14 residues. V shed 2 bases and J shed 5 bases, with 12 bases lying between them. Germline V gives CDR1 SNHLY, CDR2 FYNNEI. The chain's CDR3 is CASSESLTWTEAFF. In DNA, the CDR3 is TGTGCCAGCAGTGAATCCCTAACTTGGACTGAAGCTTTCTTT.

This chain uses TRBV29-1 with TRBJ1-2, with 8 bases matching TRBD1. The CDR3 is 11 residues long. The V gene's germline CDR1 is SQVTM and CDR2 ANQGSEA. V trimming: 3 bases; J trimming: 7 bases; junction bases outside the gene matches: 1. The CDR3 sequence is CSVDQGAGYTF. CDR3 DNA: TGCAGCGTTGATCAGGGGGCTGGCTACACCTTC. Drawing the rest from reference TRBV29-1 and TRBJ1-2, the complete variable domain is SAVISQKPSRDICQRGTSLTIQCQVDSQVTMMFWYRQQPGQSLTLIATANQGSEATYESGFVIDKFPISRPNLTFSTLTVSNMSPEDSSIYLCSVDQGAGYTFGSGTRLTVV.

This clone appeared a single time. The chain employs TRBV14 and TRBJ2-3; TRBD2 aligns across 7 bases. The J segment lost 0 bases and the V segment lost 4 bases, leaving 10 bases of the junction unmatched. Germline V lookup: CDR1 SGHDN, CDR2 FVKESK. This CDR3 comprises 17 residues. The CDR3 region has the DNA TGTGCCAGCAGCCCTCGATTCGGGCGGGAGAGCACAGATACGCAGTATTTT. Protein product: CASSPRFGRESTDTQYF.

V gene TRBV19 combines with J gene TRBJ2-2, with 16 bases lining up with TRBD2. The germline V gene has CDR1 LNHDA and CDR2 SQIVND (reference sequence). The V gene end was trimmed by 3 bases and the J gene end by 7 bases; junction bases not matched to a gene: 14. The length of the CDR3 is 20 residues. The CDR3 DNA reads as TGTGCCAGTAGTATTTGGGGGACTAGCGGGAGGGCCTTTGAAGACGGGGAGCTGTTTTTT. Translation gives CASSIWGTSGRAFEDGELFF.

The rearrangement joins TRBV29-1 to TRBJ1-1; D may be TRBD1 (5 bases). Germline loops: CDR1 SQVTM, CDR2 ANQGSEA. V lost 3 bases, J lost 3 bases, and 14 bases lay in between. The length of the CDR3 is 14 residues. The CDR3 loop reads CSVEEHQGYTEAFF. The CDR3 bases are TGCAGCGTTGAGGAGCACCAGGGATACACTGAAGCTTTCTTT.